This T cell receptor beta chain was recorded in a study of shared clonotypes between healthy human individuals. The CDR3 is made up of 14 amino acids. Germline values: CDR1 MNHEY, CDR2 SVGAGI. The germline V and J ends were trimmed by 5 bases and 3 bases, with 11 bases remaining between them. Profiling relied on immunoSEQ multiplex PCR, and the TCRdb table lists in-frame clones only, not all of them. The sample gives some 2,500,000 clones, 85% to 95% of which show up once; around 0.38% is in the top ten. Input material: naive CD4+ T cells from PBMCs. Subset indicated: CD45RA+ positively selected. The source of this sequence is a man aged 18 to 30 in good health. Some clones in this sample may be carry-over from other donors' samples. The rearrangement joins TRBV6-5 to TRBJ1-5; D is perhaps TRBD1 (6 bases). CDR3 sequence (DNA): TGTGCCAGCAGTGATCAGGGGTTCAATCAGCCCCAGCATTTT. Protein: CASSDQGFNQPQHF.